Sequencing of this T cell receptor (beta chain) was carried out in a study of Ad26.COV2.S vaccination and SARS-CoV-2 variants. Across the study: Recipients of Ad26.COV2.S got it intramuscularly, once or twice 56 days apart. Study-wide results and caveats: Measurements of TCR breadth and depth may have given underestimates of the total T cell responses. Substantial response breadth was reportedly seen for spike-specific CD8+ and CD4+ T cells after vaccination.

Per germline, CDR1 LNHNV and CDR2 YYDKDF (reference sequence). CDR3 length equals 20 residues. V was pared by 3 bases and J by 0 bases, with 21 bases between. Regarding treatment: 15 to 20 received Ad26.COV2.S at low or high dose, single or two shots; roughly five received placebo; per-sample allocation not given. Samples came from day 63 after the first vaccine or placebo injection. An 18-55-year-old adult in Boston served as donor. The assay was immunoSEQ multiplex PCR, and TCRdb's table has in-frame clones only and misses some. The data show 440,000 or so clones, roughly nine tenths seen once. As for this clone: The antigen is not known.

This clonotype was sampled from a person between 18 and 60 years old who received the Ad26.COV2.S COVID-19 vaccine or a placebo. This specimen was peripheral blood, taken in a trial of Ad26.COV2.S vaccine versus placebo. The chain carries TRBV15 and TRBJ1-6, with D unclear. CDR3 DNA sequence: TGTGCCACCAGCAGCCGGATGGACGGAAGCCTGAGCTCCTATAATTCACCCCTCCACTTT. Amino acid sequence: CATSSRMDGSLSSYNSPLHF.